These T cell receptor beta chains were read from a single sample in a study of T cells in Graves' hyperthyroidism and ophthalmopathy. TCRdb analysed the multiplex PCR reads with MiXCR anew, one entry per CDR3 protein. The repertoire holds about 250,000 distinct CDR3 sequences, with around 25% as singletons. The sequenced material came from blood. The receptor set was obtained from a woman in her forties with Graves' ophthalmopathy. The CDR3 runs from the conserved cysteine through the conserved F or W. The order of the fields is D gene, J gene, V gene, CDR3 protein. A D gene is named only where the DNA matches it firmly.

NA | TRBJ2-7 | TRBV30 | CAWSVHGDEQYF
NA | TRBJ1-1 | TRBV12-3/TRBV12-4 | CANSLGFNTEAFF
NA | TRBJ1-1 | TRBV19 | CASSIPTGGEAFF
NA | TRBJ1-1 | TRBV29-1 | CSVERAPVNTEAFF
NA | TRBJ2-5 | TRBV7-2 | CASSLDAAVGGKTQYF
NA | TRBJ1-2 | TRBV28 | CASSLTGALYGYGYTF
NA | TRBJ2-7 | TRBV15 | CATSSRTYEQYF
NA | TRBJ1-1 | TRBV11-2 | CASSATGTFNTEAFF
NA | TRBJ1-3 | TRBV30 | CAWSVPQETGNTIYF
TRBD2 | TRBJ2-4 | TRBV30 | CAWSRGRAGTKNIQYF
TRBD1 | TRBJ1-1 | TRBV10-3 | CAIRRDGQGARSEAFF
TRBD1 | TRBJ1-6 | TRBV12-3/TRBV12-4 | CASNRDRVSPLHF
NA | TRBJ2-7 | TRBV20-1 | CSATGNEQYF
NA | TRBJ2-5 | TRBV10-3 | CAMGARGLETQYF
TRBD2 | TRBJ2-2 | TRBV12-3/TRBV12-4 | CASSTRTSGLLNTGELFF
NA | TRBJ1-3 | TRBV3-1 | CASSPLDRNTIYF
NA | TRBJ1-6 | TRBV7-9 | CASSLARENSPLHF
NA | TRBJ2-7 | TRBV20-1 | CSARSEGKYEQYF
TRBD2 | TRBJ2-6 | TRBV2 | CASSVGLAGAGANVLTF
NA | TRBJ2-7 | TRBV5-1 | CASSLKGDNYEQYF
NA | TRBJ2-5 | TRBV12-3/TRBV12-4 | CASRHRDGQETQYF
NA | TRBJ1-5 | TRBV6-1 | CASRRQYTSNQPQHF
NA | TRBJ1-5 | TRBV24-1 | CATSDPNQPQHF
TRBD2 | TRBJ2-7 | TRBV6-5 | CASSRLADTTYEQYF
NA | TRBJ2-7 | TRBV28 | CASSSLPKTGEQYF
NA | TRBJ2-7 | TRBV2 | CASSPYHGEQYF
NA | TRBJ2-7 | TRBV6-5 | CASRRDRSPNEQYF
NA | TRBJ2-7 | TRBV2 | CASSEGRPQTYEQYF
NA | TRBJ1-5 | TRBV6-1 | CASRHPGNRGQPQHF